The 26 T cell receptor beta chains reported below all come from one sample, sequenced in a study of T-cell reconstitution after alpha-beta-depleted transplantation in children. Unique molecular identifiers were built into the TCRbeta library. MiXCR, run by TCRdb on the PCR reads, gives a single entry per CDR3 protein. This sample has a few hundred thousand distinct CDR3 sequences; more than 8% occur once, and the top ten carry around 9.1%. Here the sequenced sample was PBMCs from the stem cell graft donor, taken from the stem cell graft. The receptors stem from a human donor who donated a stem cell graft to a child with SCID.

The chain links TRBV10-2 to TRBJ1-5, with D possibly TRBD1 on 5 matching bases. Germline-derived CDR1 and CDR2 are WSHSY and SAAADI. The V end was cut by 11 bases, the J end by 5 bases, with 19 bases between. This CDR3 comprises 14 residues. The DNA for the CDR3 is TGCGCCGCTGGGGCGGGGACTCCTTATCAGCCCCAGCATTTT. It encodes CAAGAGTPYQPQHF.

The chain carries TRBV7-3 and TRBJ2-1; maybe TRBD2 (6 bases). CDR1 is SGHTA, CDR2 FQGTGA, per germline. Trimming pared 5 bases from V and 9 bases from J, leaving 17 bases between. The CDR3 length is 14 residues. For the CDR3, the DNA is TGTGCCAGCAGCCAAGGAGGAGGGAGCGCTGAGCAGTTCTTC. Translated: CASSQGGGSAEQFF.

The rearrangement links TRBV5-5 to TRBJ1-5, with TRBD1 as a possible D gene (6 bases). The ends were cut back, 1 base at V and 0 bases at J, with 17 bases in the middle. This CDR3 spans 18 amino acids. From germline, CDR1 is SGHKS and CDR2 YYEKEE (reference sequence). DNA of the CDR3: TGTGCCAGCAGCTTGAGGTTTTGGACAGCTGATAGCAATCAGCCCCAGCATTTT. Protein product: CASSLRFWTADSNQPQHF.

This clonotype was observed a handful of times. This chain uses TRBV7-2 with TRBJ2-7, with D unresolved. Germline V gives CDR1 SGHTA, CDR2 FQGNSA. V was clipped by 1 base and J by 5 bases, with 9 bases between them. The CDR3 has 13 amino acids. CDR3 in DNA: TGTGCCAGCAGCTTAGTAGGCGGCCACGAGCAGTACTTC. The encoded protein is CASSLVGGHEQYF.

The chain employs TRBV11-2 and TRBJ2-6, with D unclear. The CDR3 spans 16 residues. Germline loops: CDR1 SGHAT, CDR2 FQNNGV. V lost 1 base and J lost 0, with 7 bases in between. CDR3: CASSLVAPSGANVLTF. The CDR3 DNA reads TGTGCCAGCAGCTTAGTGGCTCCCTCTGGGGCCAACGTCCTGACTTTC.

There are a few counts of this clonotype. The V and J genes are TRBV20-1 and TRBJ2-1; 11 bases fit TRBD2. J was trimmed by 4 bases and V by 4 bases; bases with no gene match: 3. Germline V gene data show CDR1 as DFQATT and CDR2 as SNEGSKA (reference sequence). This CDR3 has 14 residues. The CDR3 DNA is TGCAGTGCTAAGGGACTAGCGGCTTACAATGAGCAGTTCTTC. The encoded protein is CSAKGLAAYNEQFF.

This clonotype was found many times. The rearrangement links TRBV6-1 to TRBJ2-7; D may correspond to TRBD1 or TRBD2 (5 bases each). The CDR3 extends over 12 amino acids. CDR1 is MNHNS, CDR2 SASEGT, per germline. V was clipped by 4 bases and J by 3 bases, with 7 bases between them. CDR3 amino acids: CASSGGVYEQYF. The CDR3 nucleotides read TGTGCCAGCAGTGGAGGGGTCTACGAGCAGTACTTC.

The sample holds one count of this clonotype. The CDR3 sequence: CASSPGIFNEQFF. CDR3 nucleotides: TGTGCCAGCAGCCCAGGGATATTCAATGAGCAGTTCTTC. V usage is TRBV4-2 and J usage is TRBJ2-1, with D tentatively TRBD1 (5 bases). The CDR3 extends over 13 amino acids. Trimming cost V 4 bases and J 6 bases, with 10 bases left between them. The germline V gene has CDR1 LGHNA and CDR2 YNFKEQ.

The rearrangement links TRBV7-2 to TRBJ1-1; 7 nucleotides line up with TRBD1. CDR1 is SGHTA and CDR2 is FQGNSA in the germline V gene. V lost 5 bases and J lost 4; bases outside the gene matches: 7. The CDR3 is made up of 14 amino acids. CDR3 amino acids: CASSLEGAVTEAFF. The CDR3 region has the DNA TGTGCCAGCAGCCTCGAGGGGGCCGTCACTGAAGCTTTCTTT.

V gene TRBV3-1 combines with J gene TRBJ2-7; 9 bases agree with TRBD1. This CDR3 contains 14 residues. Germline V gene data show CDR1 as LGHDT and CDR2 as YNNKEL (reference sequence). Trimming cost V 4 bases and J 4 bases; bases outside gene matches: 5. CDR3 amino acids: CASSPGTGIYEQYF. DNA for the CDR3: TGTGCCAGCAGCCCCGGGACAGGGATTTACGAGCAGTACTTC.

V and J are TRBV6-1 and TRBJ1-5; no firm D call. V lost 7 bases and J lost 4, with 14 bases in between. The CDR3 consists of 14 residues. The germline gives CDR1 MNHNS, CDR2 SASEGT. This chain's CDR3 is CASMPDAKNQPQHF. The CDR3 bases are TGTGCCAGCATGCCGGACGCGAAAAATCAGCCCCAGCATTTT.

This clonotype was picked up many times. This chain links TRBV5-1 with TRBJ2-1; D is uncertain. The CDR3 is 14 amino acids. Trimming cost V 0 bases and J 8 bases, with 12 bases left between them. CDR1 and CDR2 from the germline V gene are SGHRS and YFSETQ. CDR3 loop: CASSLGALGDEQFF. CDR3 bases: TGCGCCAGCAGCTTGGGTGCCTTAGGCGATGAGCAGTTCTTC. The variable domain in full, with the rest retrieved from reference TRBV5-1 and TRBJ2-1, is KAGVTQTPRYLIKTRGQQVTLSCSPISGHRSVSWYQQTPGQGLQFLFEYFSETQRNKGNFPGRFSGRQFSNSRSEMNVSTLELGDSALYLCASSLGALGDEQFFGPGTRLTVL.

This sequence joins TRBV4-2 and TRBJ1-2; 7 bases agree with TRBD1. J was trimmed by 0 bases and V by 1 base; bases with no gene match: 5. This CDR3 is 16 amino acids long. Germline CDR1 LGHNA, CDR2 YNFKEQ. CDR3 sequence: CASSQGVTGSNYGYTF. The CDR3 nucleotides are TGTGCCAGCAGCCAAGGAGTGACAGGGTCTAACTATGGCTACACCTTC.

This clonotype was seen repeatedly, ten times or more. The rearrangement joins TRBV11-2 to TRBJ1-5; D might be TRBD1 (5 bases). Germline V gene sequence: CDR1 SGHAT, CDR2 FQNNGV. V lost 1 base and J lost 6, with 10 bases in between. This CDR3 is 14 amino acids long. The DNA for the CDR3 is TGTGCCAGCAGCTTAGGTCAGGGTGGTCAGCCCCAGCATTTT. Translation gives CASSLGQGGQPQHF.

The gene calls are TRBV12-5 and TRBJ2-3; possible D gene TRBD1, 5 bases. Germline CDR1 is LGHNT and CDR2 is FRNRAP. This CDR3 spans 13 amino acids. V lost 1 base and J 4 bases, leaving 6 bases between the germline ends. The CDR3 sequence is CASGLEGPDTQYF. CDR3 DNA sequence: TGTGCTAGTGGTTTGGAGGGGCCAGATACGCAGTATTTT.

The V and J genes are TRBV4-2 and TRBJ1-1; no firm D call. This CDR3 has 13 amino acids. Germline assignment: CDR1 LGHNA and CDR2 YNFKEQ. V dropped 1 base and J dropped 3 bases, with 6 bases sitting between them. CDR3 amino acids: CASSQGGYTEAFF. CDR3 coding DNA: TGTGCCAGCAGCCAAGGAGGGTACACTGAAGCTTTCTTT.

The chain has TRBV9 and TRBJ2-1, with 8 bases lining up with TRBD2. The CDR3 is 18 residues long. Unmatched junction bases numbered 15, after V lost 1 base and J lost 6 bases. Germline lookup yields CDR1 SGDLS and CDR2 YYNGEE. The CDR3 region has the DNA TGTGCCAGCAGCGTAAATTCCTCTTGGACTAGCAATCCCAATGAGCAGTTCTTC. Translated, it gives CASSVNSSWTSNPNEQFF.

CDR3 nucleotides: TGCAGTGCTATATCTCTAGCGGGGGACAATGAGCAGTTCTTC. This gives the protein CSAISLAGDNEQFF. The V and J genes are TRBV20-1 and TRBJ2-1; 10 bases line up with TRBD2. This CDR3 has 14 residues. V lost 4 bases to trimming and J lost 5 bases; unmatched junction nucleotides: 5. Germline CDR1 is DFQATT and CDR2 is SNEGSKA (reference sequence).

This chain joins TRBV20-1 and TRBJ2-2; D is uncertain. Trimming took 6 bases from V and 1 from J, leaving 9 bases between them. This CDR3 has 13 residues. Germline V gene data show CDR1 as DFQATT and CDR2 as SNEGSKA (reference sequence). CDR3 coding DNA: TGCAGTGCAGCTACCGAGAACACCGGGGAGCTGTTTTTT. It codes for CSAATENTGELFF.

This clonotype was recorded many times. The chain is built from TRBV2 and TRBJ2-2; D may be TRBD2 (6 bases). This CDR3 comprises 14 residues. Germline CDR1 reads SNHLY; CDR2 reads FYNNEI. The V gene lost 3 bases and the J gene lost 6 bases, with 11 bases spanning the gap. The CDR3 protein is CASSDVTGAGELFF. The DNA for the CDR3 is TGTGCCAGCAGTGATGTTACGGGAGCCGGGGAGCTGTTTTTT.

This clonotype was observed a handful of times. In DNA, the CDR3 is TGTGCCAGCAGGGCCGGGACAGGGATCTACGAGCAGTACTTC. Its translation is CASRAGTGIYEQYF. The chain links TRBV12-3 or TRBV12-4 to TRBJ2-7, with 9 bases lining up with TRBD1. J lost 3 bases, V lost 6 bases, and 6 bases had no gene match. This CDR3 has 14 amino acids.

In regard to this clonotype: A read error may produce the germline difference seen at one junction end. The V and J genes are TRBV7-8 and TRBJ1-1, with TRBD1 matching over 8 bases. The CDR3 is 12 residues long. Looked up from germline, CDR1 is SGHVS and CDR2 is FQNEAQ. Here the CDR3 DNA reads TGTGCCAGCAGCCTAGAAGGGACAGGACGGATCTTC. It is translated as CASSLEGTGRIF.

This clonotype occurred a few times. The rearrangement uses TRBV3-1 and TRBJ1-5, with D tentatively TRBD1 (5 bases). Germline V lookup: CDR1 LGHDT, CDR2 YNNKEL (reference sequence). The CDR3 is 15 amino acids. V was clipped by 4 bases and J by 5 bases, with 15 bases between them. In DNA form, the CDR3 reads TGTGCCAGCAGCCGGAGCAATGGGGGTGATCAGCCCCAGCATTTT. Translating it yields CASSRSNGGDQPQHF. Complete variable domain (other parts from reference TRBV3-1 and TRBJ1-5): DTAVSQTPKYLVTQMGNDKSIKCEQNLGHDTMYWYKQDSKKFLKIMFSYNNKELIINETVPNRFSPKSPDKAHLNLHINSLELGDSAVYFCASSRSNGGDQPQHFGDGTRLSIL.

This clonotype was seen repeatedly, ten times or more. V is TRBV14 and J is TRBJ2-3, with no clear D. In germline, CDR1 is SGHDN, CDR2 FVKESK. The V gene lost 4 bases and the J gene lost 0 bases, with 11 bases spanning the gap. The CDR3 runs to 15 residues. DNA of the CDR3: TGTGCCAGCAGCCCGCAACCAGGAAGCACAGATACGCAGTATTTT. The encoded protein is CASSPQPGSTDTQYF.

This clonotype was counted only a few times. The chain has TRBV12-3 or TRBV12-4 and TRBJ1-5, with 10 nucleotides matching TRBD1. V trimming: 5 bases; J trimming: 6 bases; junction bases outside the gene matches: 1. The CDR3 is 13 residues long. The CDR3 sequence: CASSGTGVQPQHF. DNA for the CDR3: TGTGCCAGCAGTGGGACAGGGGTTCAGCCCCAGCATTTT.

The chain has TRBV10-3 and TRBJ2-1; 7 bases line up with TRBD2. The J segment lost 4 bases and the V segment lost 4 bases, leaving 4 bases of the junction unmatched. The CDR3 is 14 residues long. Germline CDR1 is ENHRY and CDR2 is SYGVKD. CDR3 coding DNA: TGTGCCATCAGTGGGGGGGGACGATACAATGAGCAGTTCTTC. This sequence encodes CAISGGGRYNEQFF.